This T cell receptor (beta chain) was observed in a study of blood T cell repertoires in COVID-19. Study-level information: The United States, Italy and Spain supplied acute and convalescent COVID-19 samples. T cells, B-cell-depleted T cells, or PBMCs provided the cDNA or gDNA that served as material.

Either two negative PCRs, clearance, or symptom resolution qualified Cohort 3 donors as recovered. The length of the CDR3 is 10 residues. V gave up 6 bases and J gave up 6 bases, with 7 bases separating them. Germline CDR1 DFQATT, CDR2 SNEGSKA (reference sequence). TCRdb keeps only in-frame clones here, not all; method: immunoSEQ multiplex PCR. The sample yields approximately 380,000 clones, approximately 90% seen once. This rearrangement joins TRBV20-1 to TRBJ2-3, with unresolved D. Sequenced input: PBMCs or T cells enriched from blood (not recorded which). The receptor was isolated from a woman in her late teens or twenties who had recovered from COVID-19. CDR3 protein: CSASRDTQYF. Here the CDR3 DNA reads TGCAGTGCGTCGCGGGATACGCAGTATTTT.